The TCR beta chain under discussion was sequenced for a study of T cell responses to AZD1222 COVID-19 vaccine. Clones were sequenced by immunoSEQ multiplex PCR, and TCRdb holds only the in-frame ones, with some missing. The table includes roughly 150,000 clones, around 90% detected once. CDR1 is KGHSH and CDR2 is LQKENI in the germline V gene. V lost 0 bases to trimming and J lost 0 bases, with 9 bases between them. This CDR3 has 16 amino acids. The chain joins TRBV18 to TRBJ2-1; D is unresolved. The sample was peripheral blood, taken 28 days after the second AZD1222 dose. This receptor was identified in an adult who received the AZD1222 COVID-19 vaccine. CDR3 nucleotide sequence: TGTGCCAGCTCACCACCCGGCGGCAGCTCCTACAATGAGCAGTTCTTC. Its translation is CASSPPGGSSYNEQFF.